This is a list of T cell receptor beta chains from one sample in a study of vaccination and CD4 T cells after COVID-19. TCRdb independently ran MiXCR on the PCR reads; one entry per CDR3 protein. The sample includes about 7,000 distinct CDR3 sequences, 74% seen only once; the top ten take 30% to 40%. These receptors lack a known antigen. The sequencing sample was made of CD4+ T cells from blood, cultured in vitro. All receptors come from a human donor who had recovered from COVID-19. CDR3s include the opening cysteine and the closing phenylalanine or tryptophan. The D gene is left open where the match is weak. Size values are once, few and many counts, or a class for expanded clones, and some rows have none.

size	J	V	D	DNA	CDR3
-	TRBJ2-7	TRBV27	-	TGTGCCAGCAGCCCCGCGCCCTCCTACGAGCAGTACTTC	CASSPAPSYEQYF
once	TRBJ1-5	TRBV5-1	-	TGCGCCAGCAGCTTGGGAGGGGGTCAGCCCCAGCATTTT	CASSLGGGQPQHF
-	TRBJ2-7	TRBV25-1	-	TGTGCCAGCACCCGGGACACTATCCTAGCTTACGAGCAGTACTTC	CASTRDTILAYEQYF
-	TRBJ2-5	TRBV2	-	TGTGCCAGCAGCCGCAGGGTTTCAGAGACCCAGTACTTC	CASSRRVSETQYF
-	TRBJ1-1	TRBV5-3	-	TGTGCCAGAAGCTTGTACAGGCCGAACACTGAAGCTTTCTTT	CARSLYRPNTEAFF
few	TRBJ1-6	TRBV20-1	-	TGCAGTGCTAGAGAATCCAAGGGGACTAAGAATTCACCCCTCCACTTT	CSARESKGTKNSPLHF
-	TRBJ2-7	TRBV7-9	TRBD1	TGCGCCAGCAGTCCACTTACAGGGGGTTTGGGCTACGAGCAGTACTTC	CASSPLTGGLGYEQYF
-	TRBJ1-6	TRBV6-1	-	TGTGCCAGCAGTAGGACAGTCGACTCACCCCTCCACTTT	CASSRTVDSPLHF
-	TRBJ2-7	TRBV20-1	-	TGCAGTGCTAGAGTTCAGGGCAGGGATTACGAGCAGTACTTC	CSARVQGRDYEQYF
-	TRBJ2-1	TRBV5-1	TRBD2	TGCGCCAGCAGCTTGAGGACTAGCGGGAGTGGGAATGAGCAGTTCTTC	CASSLRTSGSGNEQFF
once	TRBJ1-1	TRBV6-1	-	TGTGCCAGCAGTGAAGCTAGAGGAACTGAAGCTTTCTTT	CASSEARGTEAFF
-	TRBJ1-6	TRBV7-2	TRBD1	TGTGCCAGCAGCTCGGACAGGGCCAATTCACCCCTCCACTTT	CASSSDRANSPLHF
-	TRBJ2-2	TRBV12-3/TRBV12-4	-	TGTGCCAGCAAGTTGGGGGCCCTCAAAAAGCTGTTTTTT	CASKLGALKKLFF
-	TRBJ1-1	TRBV6-5	-	TGTGCCAGCAGTTACTCGAACCGGGTGAACACTGAAGCTTTCTTT	CASSYSNRVNTEAFF
few	TRBJ1-6	TRBV27	-	TGTGCCAGCAGTTGGCGGCAAACTAATTCACCCCTCCACTTT	CASSWRQTNSPLHF
-	TRBJ2-3	TRBV15	TRBD2	TGTGCCACCAGCGACCCCGGCAGGACAGGGAAAAATAGCGGGGGGGAAAAGTATTTT	CATSDPGRTGKNSGGEKYF
few	TRBJ1-2	TRBV6-1	-	TGTGCCAGCGGGCCGGGTACCCATGGCTACACCTTC	CASGPGTHGYTF
-	TRBJ1-1	TRBV25-1	-	TGTGCCAGCACACGCGGGGGGCTGAACACTGAAGCTTTCTTT	CASTRGGLNTEAFF
-	TRBJ2-3	TRBV7-8	-	TGTGCCAGCAGTCCCCGTCGCACAGATACGCAGTATTTT	CASSPRRTDTQYF
-	TRBJ2-3	TRBV15	TRBD1	TGTGCCACCAGCGGGGACAGGGGGCCCACAGATACGCAGTATTTT	CATSGDRGPTDTQYF
-	TRBJ2-5	TRBV20-1	TRBD2	TGCAGTGCCGCACCGGGACTAGCGGACCAAGAGACCCAGTACTTC	CSAAPGLADQETQYF
-	TRBJ1-5	TRBV5-1	-	TGCGCCAGCAGCACCCAAGGCCGGGGGGCCGATCAGCCCCAGCATTTT	CASSTQGRGADQPQHF
-	TRBJ2-2	TRBV19	-	TGTGCCAGTAGTGCCGGGGGGACACCCACCGGGGAGCTGTTTTTT	CASSAGGTPTGELFF
few	TRBJ2-7	TRBV5-1	-	TGCGCCAGCAGCTTACGGGGCCTGCACGACGAGCAGTACTTC	CASSLRGLHDEQYF
-	TRBJ1-1	TRBV6-5	-	TGTGCCAGCAGTTACAGGCAGCCTTTCATGAACACTGAAGCTTTCTTT	CASSYRQPFMNTEAFF
-	TRBJ2-7	TRBV7-2	-	TGTGCCAGCAGCTTGGTACAGGAGGGACTCGAGCAGTACTTC	CASSLVQEGLEQYF
-	TRBJ2-1	TRBV21-1	-	TGTGCCAGCAGCATGGGGAATGAGCAGTTCTTC	CASSMGNEQFF
few	TRBJ2-5	TRBV15	TRBD2	TGTGCCACCAGCGGGTTGACTAGCGGCCAAGAGACCCAGTACTTC	CATSGLTSGQETQYF
-	TRBJ1-5	TRBV28	-	TGTGCCAGCAGTACGGGGCCTCTTGTGGGCAATCAGCCCCAGCATTTT	CASSTGPLVGNQPQHF
-	TRBJ1-2	TRBV10-1	-	TGCGCCAGCAGGGGGAGCCCTCGGGGCTACACCTTC	CASRGSPRGYTF
-	TRBJ1-1	TRBV27	-	TGTGCCAGCAGCCGGACTTGGTCGGGGGGAGCTTTCTTT	CASSRTWSGGAFF
few	TRBJ2-3	TRBV24-1	-	TGTGCCACCAGTGATTCCGCCTTGGGGGGAACGGGCACAGATACGCAGTATTTT	CATSDSALGGTGTDTQYF
-	TRBJ1-2	TRBV6-1	-	TGTGCCGTCGGGGGGGTGCCCTATGGCTACACCTTC	CAVGGVPYGYTF
-	TRBJ1-1	TRBV27	-	TGTGCCAGCAGTCCCGCAGGGGACACTGAAGCTTTCTTT	CASSPAGDTEAFF
few	TRBJ2-7	TRBV11-2	-	TGTGCCAGCAGCTTAGGAAGCGTCGAGCAGTACTTC	CASSLGSVEQYF
-	TRBJ2-7	TRBV2	TRBD2	TGTGCCAGCAGTGAAGAAGGCGGGGGAGGATATGGCGAGCAGTACTTC	CASSEEGGGGYGEQYF
-	TRBJ2-3	TRBV10-1	-	TGCGCCAGCAGTAGTACCCCCACGACAGATACGCAGTATTTT	CASSSTPTTDTQYF
-	TRBJ2-5	TRBV6-5	TRBD2	TGTGCCAGCAGTTTGGGACTAGCGGGGGGGGAGACCCAGTACTTC	CASSLGLAGGETQYF
-	TRBJ2-2	TRBV6-1	TRBD2	TGTGCCAGCAGTGGGACTAGCGGGTACACCGGGGAGCTGTTTTTT	CASSGTSGYTGELFF
-	TRBJ2-2	TRBV6-1	-	TGTGCCAGCAGTCCTCTGGGGGGAAACACCGGGGAGCTGTTTTTT	CASSPLGGNTGELFF
-	TRBJ1-2	TRBV30	-	TGTGCCTGGAGTTGGTGGGGGGCAGGCTACACCTTC	CAWSWWGAGYTF
-	TRBJ1-2	TRBV6-1	TRBD1	TGTGCCAGCAGCCGCTCAGACAGGGGTACATTTAACTATGGCTACACCTTC	CASSRSDRGTFNYGYTF
-	TRBJ1-5	TRBV6-2/TRBV6-3	-	TGTGCCAGCAGAATAGGTGGACAGCCCCAGCATTTT	CASRIGGQPQHF
-	TRBJ1-2	TRBV20-1	-	TGCAGTGCTAGAGTCCCAACCGCCGATGGCTACACCTTC	CSARVPTADGYTF
-	TRBJ1-5	TRBV24-1	TRBD1	TGTGCCACCAGTGATTCCGGACAGGGAATCCAGCCCCAGCATTTT	CATSDSGQGIQPQHF
-	TRBJ1-2	TRBV28	-	TGTGCCATCCTACTTAGGGACCGCTCAGGTGGCTACACCTTC	CAILLRDRSGGYTF
-	TRBJ1-2	TRBV20-1	-	TGCAGTGCTAGGACCCACGGAGCAAACTATGGCTACACCTTC	CSARTHGANYGYTF
-	TRBJ1-6	TRBV2	-	TGTGCCAGCAGTGAAGCAGGGGGGAATCGATCACCCCTCCACTTT	CASSEAGGNRSPLHF
-	TRBJ2-1	TRBV7-3	TRBD1	TGTGCCAGCAGCTTACCGGGACAGGGGTACAATGAGCAGTTCTTC	CASSLPGQGYNEQFF
large	TRBJ2-2	TRBV12-3/TRBV12-4	-	TGTGCCAGCAGTTTAAGAGGGAGCACCGGGGAGCTGTTTTTT	CASSLRGSTGELFF
-	TRBJ1-1	TRBV10-3	-	TGTGCCATCAGTGAGATGGGAGAAGCTTTCTTT	CAISEMGEAFF
-	TRBJ2-1	TRBV20-1	TRBD1	TGCAGTGCTAGAGAGGACAGGTACTCCTACAATGAGCAGTTCTTC	CSAREDRYSYNEQFF